Presented here are 7 T cell receptor beta chains from one specimen sequenced in a study of T-cell reconstitution after alpha-beta-depleted transplantation in children. A library of TCRbeta sequences, prepared with unique molecular identifiers, was generated. TCRdb independently ran MiXCR on the PCR reads; one entry per CDR3 protein. The data show about 200,000 distinct CDR3 sequences, roughly 6% seen once. Specimen: PBMCs, collected before TCRalphabeta/CD19-depleted stem cell transplant. The receptors were gathered from a girl under three years old with combined immunodeficiency, due to receive a stem cell transplant.

The chain uses TRBV12-3 or TRBV12-4 and TRBJ2-1; unclear D gene. Trimming took 5 bases from V and 6 from J, leaving 11 bases between them. The length of the CDR3 is 13 residues. CDR3 sequence (DNA): TGTGCCAGCAGTACCTTGGCGGCCAATGAGCAGTTCTTC. It codes for CASSTLAANEQFF.

At least ten counts were recorded for this clonotype. The chain recombines TRBV7-2 with TRBJ2-3; D is perhaps TRBD1 (6 bases). Germline-derived CDR1 and CDR2 are SGHTA and FQGNSA. The CDR3 has 14 residues. Trimming stripped 3 bases from V and 4 bases from J, with 11 bases between. The CDR3 region has the DNA TGTGCCAGCAGCTTGAACAGGGTGCCAGATACGCAGTATTTT. This sequence encodes CASSLNRVPDTQYF. Looking up the rest from reference TRBV7-2 and TRBJ2-3 gives the full variable domain: GAGVSQSPSNKVTEKGKDVELRCDPISGHTALYWYRQSLGQGLEFLIYFQGNSAPDKSGLPSDRFSAERTGGSVSTLTIQRTQQEDSAVYLCASSLNRVPDTQYFGPGTRLTVL.

The sample holds many counts of this clonotype. The chain has TRBV24-1 and TRBJ1-2; D remains ambiguous. The length of the CDR3 is 14 residues. V lost 2 bases to trimming and J lost 4 bases, with 10 bases between them. Germline V gene lookup returns CDR1 KGHDR and CDR2 SFDVKD. The CDR3 DNA reads TGTGCCACCAGTGATTCACCCGATCTCTATGGCTACACCTTC. Residues: CATSDSPDLYGYTF.

This clonotype was observed at least ten times. The V gene is TRBV20-1, the J gene TRBJ1-5, with D maybe TRBD1 (6 bases). CDR3 length: 14 amino acids. With 2 bases removed from V and 6 bases from J, the gap between germline ends came to 14 bases. Germline CDR1 reads DFQATT; CDR2 reads SNEGSKA (reference sequence). DNA for the CDR3: TGCAGTGCTAGAAAAACAGGGATGGGTCAGCCCCAGCATTTT. Translation gives CSARKTGMGQPQHF.

This clonotype was detected ten times or more. This may come from a read error, since a much larger clone is one base off. The CDR3 loop reads CASSLGNSYNEQFF. CDR3 nucleotides: TGTGCCAGCAGTTTAGGGAACTCCTACAATGAGCAGTTCTTC. The rearrangement links TRBV28 to TRBJ2-1; D ambiguous. V was pared by 2 bases and J by 0 bases, with 5 bases between. Germline CDR1 MDHEN, CDR2 SYDVKM. The CDR3 consists of 14 residues. Together with reference TRBV28 and TRBJ2-1, the CDR3 gives the full variable domain: DVKVTQSSRYLVKRTGEKVFLECVQDMDHENMFWYRQDPGLGLRLIYFSYDVKMKEKGDIPEGYSVSREKKERFSLILESASTNQTSMYLCASSLGNSYNEQFFGPGTRLTVL.

This clonotype was observed at least ten times. This chain connects TRBV5-1 to TRBJ2-1; D call uncertain. This CDR3 has 15 amino acids. Trimming removed 0 bases at V and 3 bases at J, with 10 bases between. Germline V gives CDR1 SGHRS, CDR2 YFSETQ. CDR3 DNA sequence: TGCGCCAGCAGCTTGGACCCCAAGGGCTACAATGAGCAGTTCTTC. Protein: CASSLDPKGYNEQFF.

The chain links TRBV3-1 to TRBJ1-4; no definite D call. Deletions cut 0 bases from V and 7 bases from J, with 21 bases between. The CDR3 runs to 18 residues. CDR1 and CDR2 (germline): LGHDT, YNNKEL (reference sequence). As DNA, the CDR3 is TGTGCCAGCAGCCAAGATAGTCAGTTCCTTGAAGGGAGTGAAAAACTGTTTTTT. This sequence encodes CASSQDSQFLEGSEKLFF.